The text below deals with one TCR beta chain. This clone was seen just once. The target of this receptor is not known. Per-base qualities were not stored, and no clone one base away is much larger. The data belong to a study of radiotherapy plus CTLA-4 blockade in lung cancer (dated by TCRdb to 2016 to 2018). With regard to the full study: Objective responses were observed in 18% of enrolled patients, and disease control was achieved in about 32%. Study-wide conclusions, independent of this receptor: Increased serum interferon-beta after radiation, together with early dynamic changes in blood T cell clones, were reported to be the strongest predictors of response. After treatment with radiotherapy and ipilimumab, TCR clones that came from tumors expanded in the peripheral blood.

Libraries were constructed by the immunoSEQ multiplex PCR assay. Drawn from immuneACCESS, this table holds only the in-frame rearrangements with V and J called that TCRdb kept. Clones are partly lost; checked studies trace under half to an unresolved V gene and leave the rest unexplained. The sample table contains over 80,000 clones; only one count was recorded for approximately 86% of them. The ten largest clones capture approximately 16% of the sample. The study tested focal radiation therapy combined with CTLA-4 blockade (ipilimumab) in patients with chemo-refractory metastatic non-small-cell lung cancer. Its CDR3 holds 16 amino acids, cysteine through phenylalanine. CDR3 DNA is the only sequence kept; it has 48 bases, read in frame from the first base. After removal of 3 bases from V and 0 bases from J, the junction retains 6 bases not matched to a gene. Sequences SGDLS (CDR1) and YYNGEE (CDR2) are obtained from the germline V gene.

The TCR sequence derives from a human donor with non-small cell lung cancer that progressed on radiotherapy plus ipilimumab. This specimen consisted of peripheral blood, obtained from a patient treated with radiotherapy plus ipilimumab. This chain joins TRBV9 to TRBJ2-3; 8 central nucleotides agree with TRBD2. The sequenced DNA: TGTGCCAGCAGCGCCCTACTAGCGGCCAGCACAGATACGCAGTATTTT. Translated, this is CASSALLAASTDTQYF. Full variable domain (CDR3 extended with the reference TRBV9 and TRBJ2-3 proteins): DSGVTQTPKHLITATGQRVTLRCSPRSGDLSVYWYQQSLDQGLQFLIQYYNGEERAKGNILERFSAQQFPDLHSELNLSSLELGDSALYFCASSALLAASTDTQYFGPGTRLTVL.